This TCR beta chain was obtained from a study of blood T cell repertoires in COVID-19 (dated by TCRdb to between 2020 and 2021). Background for the entire study: Samples covering the acute and convalescent phases of COVID-19 were provided by collaborators in the United States, Italy and Spain. Deeply sampled blood TCRbeta repertoires from subjects exposed to, actively infected with, or recovered from COVID-19 were included in the dataset. The samples were drawn from two sources: the first 160 participants of the ongoing ImmuneRACE study, and fewer than 1,500 subjects contributed by 6 global collaborators. Where HLA class I and class II types were available, the types were taken from metadata supplied by the sample provider, not from assay-based typing. Sample metadata almost always included a de-identified subject ID, COVID-19 status, age in years and sex. The prospective study material was composed of cDNA or gDNA derived from T cells, B-cell-depleted T cells, or PBMCs. The repertoires were made available in a free public database intended to serve as a resource for research on the immune response to SARS-CoV-2. On the study overall, not on this receptor specifically: Clinical and demographic metadata were provided uncurated, with the amount varying by source and participant.

The immunoSEQ Assay, a bias-controlled multiplex PCR, was used to amplify TCRbeta CDR3 regions from genomic DNA. Turning to the authors' computational methods: The number of nucleated cells in each sample was estimated from the amplification of reference gene primers within the assay. To quantify the absolute abundance of each unique TCRbeta CDR3 rearrangement, sequence reads were collapsed and filtered. For each sample, productive Simpson clonality was calculated as the square root of Simpson's diversity index across productive rearrangements. Entries here come from immuneACCESS through TCRdb and include only in-frame sequences with V and J called. Some clones fail to appear in such tables; in the studies checked, an unresolved V gene covers under half of the shortfall, and the cause of the remainder is unknown. That table furnishes V, J and clone size, whereas the DNA furnished D and trimming. For this sample there are more than 200,000 clones; approximately 80% appear just once. The ten largest clones take up roughly 4.5% of the sample.

In the prospective study, participants were about 18 to 100 years old, resided in about 25 geographic areas of the United States, and were enrolled through a virtual design. Cohort assignment in the prospective study relied on participant-reported clinical history from a screening survey and a study questionnaire. Each participant in the prospective study had whole blood, serum and a nasopharyngeal or oropharyngeal swab collected by mobile phlebotomists. Participants in the prospective study had the option to provide additional blood draws and questionnaires over a roughly two-month period. Prospective study blood samples were shipped either frozen or at room temperature before DNA extraction. Inclusive of the bounding cysteine and phenylalanine, the CDR3 is 15 residues long. Just the 45-base CDR3 DNA is kept, in frame starting at base 1. Looking up the germline V gene (reference sequence) yields CDR1 LNHDA and CDR2 SQIVND. For this chain, trimming is 6 bases at the V end and 7 bases at the J end, and the number of junction bases without a gene match is 10.

This clone was found once. Its antigen remains undetermined. No quality values exist for individual bases; no much larger clone is one base distant. Material: PBMCs or T cells enriched from blood (not recorded which). Recombination connected TRBV19 to TRBJ2-5, and 11 junctional nucleotides match TRBD2. This clonotype was obtained from a man younger than 45 with acute COVID-19. CDR3 region: CASSLSSGGEVTQYF. The sequence in DNA is TGTGCCAGTAGCTTAAGTAGCGGGGGGGAGGTGACCCAGTACTTC.